The clone carrying this TCR beta chain was recorded once. Its antigen is currently unknown. Together with a sample-barcoded 5' primer, a J-beta primer mix was included in a second PCR lasting about 6 to 11 cycles. All samples yielded 2.5 million or more CDR3-containing paired-end reads. TCRdb recomputed calls from the 5' RACE reads with MiXCR, one row per CDR3 protein. The table shows approximately 850,000 distinct CDR3 sequences, with under 55% occurring only once. This entry belongs to a study of blood T cells in healthy people across ages. Study-level points and caveats: The unknown donor CMV status may have confounded expanded clonotype changes.

V was clipped by 3 bases and J by 2 bases, with 10 bases between them. CDR3 length equals 14 residues. CDR1 and CDR2 (germline): SEHNR, FQNEAQ (reference sequence). Peripheral blood samples of 9 to 10 milliliters were drawn from each donor. There were at least 5.5 micrograms of total RNA extracted from every sample. This TCR was sampled from a man in his sixties in good health. The sample was blood. V and J are TRBV7-9 and TRBJ1-1, with a weak D call TRBD1 (6 bases). CDR3 residues: CASSFVQGNTEAFF. CDR3 DNA: TGTGCCAGCAGCTTTGTACAGGGTAACACTGAAGCTTTCTTT.